A single sample is the source of the 8 T cell receptor beta chains below, sequenced in a study of blood T cell repertoires in COVID-19 (dated by TCRdb to the early 2020s). The receptor library was made with the immunoSEQ multiplex PCR assay. Here the immuneACCESS table is served through TCRdb, limited to in-frame sequences with V and J called. Missing clones are a known gap in these copies; in checked studies unresolved V genes cover under half, and the rest lacks a known reason. Within this sample are some 200,000 clones, with approximately 85% of them counted one time only. The ten largest account for 12% of the sample. Sequenced input: PBMCs or T cells enriched from blood (not recorded which). Receptor source: a man in his forties who had recovered from COVID-19.

The chain couples TRBV7-9 to TRBJ2-3; the match to TRBD2 covers 11 bases. Per the germline V gene, CDR1 is SEHNR and CDR2 is FQNEAQ (reference sequence). This CDR3 region has 16 residues. Losses at the gene ends were 5 bases for V and 0 bases for J; bases not matched to a gene: 4. The CDR3 nucleotides are TGTGCCAGCAGCCCCAGGACTAGCGGGAGCACAGATACGCAGTATTTT. This translates into CASSPRTSGSTDTQYF.

The chain joins TRBV28 to TRBJ2-1; 8 bases fit TRBD2. With 7 bases clipped from V and 6 bases from J, the junction kept 11 bases outside the gene matches. Germline CDR1 reads MDHEN; CDR2 reads SYDVKM. The length of the CDR3 is 15 residues. The CDR3 DNA reads TGTGCCAGCAAAGGATCCTCTAGCGGGTTCAATGAGCAGTTCTTC. This sequence encodes CASKGSSSGFNEQFF. The variable domain in full, with the rest retrieved from reference TRBV28 and TRBJ2-1, is DVKVTQSSRYLVKRTGEKVFLECVQDMDHENMFWYRQDPGLGLRLIYFSYDVKMKEKGDIPEGYSVSREKKERFSLILESASTNQTSMYLCASKGSSSGFNEQFFGPGTRLTVL.

V gene TRBV12-3 or TRBV12-4 combines with J gene TRBJ1-4; D uncertain. The length of the CDR3 is 13 residues. Trimming removed 7 bases from V and 5 bases from J, with 11 bases in between. CDR3 region: CASKNRSNEKLFF. Written as DNA, the CDR3 is TGTGCCAGCAAGAACCGGTCGAATGAAAAACTGTTTTTT.

The gene calls are TRBV6-5 and TRBJ2-5; TRBD2 is a possible D gene (7 bases). Germline V gene lookup returns CDR1 MNHEY and CDR2 SVGAGI. Deletions cut 0 bases from V and 5 bases from J, with 16 bases between. The CDR3 consists of 16 residues. CDR3 loop: CASSYSIWGGLETQYF. The CDR3 DNA follows: TGTGCCAGCAGTTACTCGATTTGGGGGGGCCTGGAGACCCAGTACTTC.

J is TRBJ1-5 and V is TRBV7-9; 8 bases match TRBD1. V was clipped by 5 bases and J by 7 bases; unmatched bases: 10. The germline CDR1 and CDR2 sequences are SEHNR and FQNEAQ (reference sequence). The CDR3 loop spans 15 amino acids. The CDR3 sequence is CASSPQGAGGQPQHF. CDR3 nucleotide sequence: TGTGCCAGCAGCCCTCAGGGGGCGGGGGGGCAGCCCCAGCATTTT.

The chain couples TRBV6-5 to TRBJ1-1; tentative D call: TRBD1 (5 bases). The CDR3 has 13 amino acids. CDR1 is MNHEY and CDR2 is SVGAGI in the germline V gene. The ends were cut back, 6 bases at V and 3 bases at J, with 11 bases in the middle. DNA of the CDR3: TGTGCCAGCAGGGGGGGGGTCTACACTGAAGCTTTCTTT. Protein: CASRGGVYTEAFF.

The J gene is TRBJ2-3, the V gene TRBV5-1, with 8 positions matching TRBD2. This CDR3 spans 14 amino acids. The J segment lost 6 bases and the V segment lost 5 bases, leaving 8 bases of the junction unmatched. Germline CDR1 is SGHRS and CDR2 is YFSETQ. The CDR3 DNA reads TGCGCCAGCAGTCGTAGCGGGGTGGGGGATACGCAGTATTTT. This sequence encodes CASSRSGVGDTQYF.

The gene calls are TRBV11-2 and TRBJ2-5, with D possibly TRBD1 on 5 matching bases. The CDR3 covers 14 residues. Germline V gives CDR1 SGHAT, CDR2 FQNNGV. V was shortened by 0 bases and J by 9 bases, with 14 bases between the two germline ends. CDR3 sequence (DNA): TGTGCCAGCAGCTTAGATCACGCCAGGGTCCCCCAGTACTTC. Translated, it gives CASSLDHARVPQYF.